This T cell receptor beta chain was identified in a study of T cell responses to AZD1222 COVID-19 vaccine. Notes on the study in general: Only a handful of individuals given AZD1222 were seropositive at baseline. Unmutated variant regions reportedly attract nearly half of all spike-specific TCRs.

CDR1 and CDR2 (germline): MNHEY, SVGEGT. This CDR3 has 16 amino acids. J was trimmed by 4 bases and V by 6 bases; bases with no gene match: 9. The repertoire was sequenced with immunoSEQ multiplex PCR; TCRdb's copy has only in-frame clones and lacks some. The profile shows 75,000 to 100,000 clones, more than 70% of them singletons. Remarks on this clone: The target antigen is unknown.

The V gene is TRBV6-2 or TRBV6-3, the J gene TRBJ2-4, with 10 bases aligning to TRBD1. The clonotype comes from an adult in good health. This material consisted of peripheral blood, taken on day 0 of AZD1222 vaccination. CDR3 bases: TGTGCCAGCAGCAGGGACAGGGGATTAAAAAAAAACATTCAGTACTTC. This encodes CASSRDRGLKKNIQYF.